This passage covers 28 T cell receptor beta chains from one sample sequenced in a study of a mutant IDH1 vaccine in newly diagnosed glioma. Antigens of these TCRs are unknown. Some clones are missing from TCRdb's copy, which holds only in-frame ones; the method was immunoSEQ multiplex PCR. The sample comprises about 94,000 clones, roughly 90% of which are singletons, and 0.77% rests with the top ten. Time point given: week 47, end of study. The study gave 300 ug of mutant IDH1 20-mer peptide per vaccine dose, with topical imiquimod. Source: PBMCs, taken from a glioma patient whose treatment included an IDH1 peptide vaccine. The receptors shown here come from a woman between 50 and 59 years old with glioma.

The CDR3 DNA reads TGTGCCAGCAGTGGCTACTTGGACGAGACCCAGTACTTC. It codes for CASSGYLDETQYF. The rearrangement links TRBV25-1 to TRBJ2-5; D call uncertain. The CDR3 consists of 13 residues. Germline CDR1 and CDR2: MGHDK and SYGVNS. The germline V and J ends were trimmed by 4 bases and 5 bases, with 11 bases remaining between them.

The rearrangement uses TRBV5-4 and TRBJ2-7; 9 nucleotides agree with TRBD2. The J segment lost 3 bases and the V segment lost 4 bases, leaving 8 bases of the junction unmatched. Germline CDR1 is SGHNT and CDR2 is YYREEE (reference sequence). This CDR3 region has 15 residues. This chain's CDR3 is CASSIKREAVYEQYF. The DNA for the CDR3 is TGTGCCAGCAGCATCAAGCGGGAGGCGGTCTACGAGCAGTACTTC.

CDR3 bases: TGCGCCAGCAGCCATGACCCCGAGGTTCCCGGGGAGCTGTTTTTT. Translated, it gives CASSHDPEVPGELFF. V is TRBV4-1 and J is TRBJ2-2; D remains ambiguous. This CDR3 region has 15 residues. Germline CDR1 and CDR2: MGHRA and YSYEKL. V was pared by 3 bases and J by 6 bases, with 14 bases between.

This clone came up once. This specimen includes other DNA sequences encoding the same CDR3. The chain couples TRBV9 to TRBJ1-4; 8 positions agree with TRBD1. The trim removed 0 bases at V and 8 bases at J, leaving 3 bases unmatched. From germline, CDR1 is SGDLS and CDR2 YYNGEE. The CDR3 extends over 14 amino acids. CDR3 nucleotide sequence: TGTGCCAGCAGCGTAGGCCAGGGGGCAGAAAAACTGTTTTTT. It is translated as CASSVGQGAEKLFF.

The chain joins TRBV6-6 to TRBJ2-7; D might be TRBD2 (5 bases). CDR1 is MNHNY, CDR2 SVGAGI, per germline (reference sequence). The CDR3 consists of 14 residues. The V and J ends lost 5 bases and 3 bases respectively, with 14 bases between them. CDR3 protein: CASSREPIIYEQYF. The CDR3 nucleotides are TGTGCCAGCAGTAGGGAGCCGATCATCTACGAGCAGTACTTC.

This chain links TRBV7-8 with TRBJ2-1; 7 positions agree with TRBD2. J was trimmed by 7 bases and V by 3 bases; bases with no gene match: 9. CDR1 and CDR2 (germline): SGHVS, FQNEAQ. This CDR3 contains 15 residues. For the CDR3, the DNA is TGTGCCAGCAGCTTTGTTCCGGGGGGAGGGAATGAGCAGTTCTTC. It specifies CASSFVPGGGNEQFF.

The chain is built from TRBV27 and TRBJ2-7, with TRBD2 matching 15 bases. Germline lookup yields CDR1 MNHEY and CDR2 SMNVEV (reference sequence). V gave up 5 bases and J gave up 6 bases; unmatched junction bases: 5. CDR3 size: 15 residues. CDR3 bases: TGTGCCAGCAGTGTCGGACTAGCGGGAGGGACCGAGCAGTACTTC. As protein: CASSVGLAGGTEQYF.

The chain couples TRBV10-1 to TRBJ2-7; perhaps TRBD2 as D (6 bases). In germline, CDR1 is WNHNN, CDR2 SYGVQD (reference sequence). The CDR3 totals 15 residues. Trimming removed 4 bases from V and 2 bases from J, with 15 bases in between. The CDR3 sequence: CASSVGSGGAYEQYF. The CDR3 DNA follows: TGCGCCAGCAGTGTTGGTAGCGGAGGGGCCTACGAGCAGTACTTC.

This chain joins TRBV10-3 and TRBJ1-5, with TRBD1 identical over 8 bases. Trimming removed 6 bases from V and 1 base from J; junction bases left unmatched: 5. This CDR3 is 15 amino acids long. Germline CDR1 reads ENHRY; CDR2 reads SYGVKD. CDR3 coding DNA: TGTGCCATCAGGACGGACAGGGAAAGCAATCAGCCCCAGCATTTT. Amino acid sequence: CAIRTDRESNQPQHF.

The chain employs TRBV6-6 and TRBJ2-3, with D possibly matching TRBD2 (6 bases). Germline lookup yields CDR1 MNHNY and CDR2 SVGAGI (reference sequence). CDR3 size: 14 residues. V dropped 8 bases and J dropped 2 bases, with 14 bases sitting between them. This CDR3 reads CASGLAVTTDTQYF. Written as DNA, the CDR3 is TGTGCCAGCGGGTTAGCGGTTACCACAGATACGCAGTATTTT.

The chain carries TRBV6-6 and TRBJ1-1; 10 positions match TRBD1. This CDR3 is 14 amino acids long. Germline V lookup: CDR1 MNHNY, CDR2 SVGAGI (reference sequence). Germline trimming cut 4 bases from V and 2 bases from J; bases unmatched to any gene: 1. CDR3 bases: TGTGCCAGCAGTTGGGACAGGGGTAACACTGAAGCTTTCTTT. This sequence encodes CASSWDRGNTEAFF.

CDR3 sequence: CASSFVAGGLGEQYF. The CDR3 DNA sequence: TGTGCCAGCAGTTTTGTAGCGGGAGGGCTGGGCGAGCAGTACTTC. The V call is TRBV27, the J call TRBJ2-7, with 11 positions matching TRBD2. The CDR3 is made up of 15 amino acids. Germline CDR1 is MNHEY and CDR2 is SMNVEV (reference sequence). J was trimmed by 6 bases and V by 3 bases; bases with no gene match: 7.

V is TRBV28 and J is TRBJ2-7, with 8 bases lining up with TRBD2. V was pared by 6 bases and J by 5 bases, with 9 bases of the junction left unmatched. The CDR3 is 14 amino acids. Per the germline V gene, CDR1 is MDHEN and CDR2 is SYDVKM. In DNA form, the CDR3 reads TGTGCCAGCAGCACGGCGGGGGGCGTCGACGAGCAGTACTTC. It encodes CASSTAGGVDEQYF.

The chain joins TRBV4-1 to TRBJ1-4; D gene uncertain. CDR1 MGHRA and CDR2 YSYEKL come from the germline V gene. V was cut by 0 bases and J by 8 bases, with 13 bases left in between. The CDR3 is made up of 15 amino acids. The chain's CDR3 is CASSQDLRSDEKLFF. DNA of the CDR3: TGCGCCAGCAGCCAAGATCTGAGGAGCGACGAAAAACTGTTTTTT.

This chain uses TRBV28 with TRBJ2-6; D is undetermined. Trimming pared 10 bases from V and 1 base from J, leaving 11 bases between. Germline V gives CDR1 MDHEN, CDR2 SYDVKM. The CDR3 is made up of 14 amino acids. The CDR3 region has the DNA TGTGCCACCCTTGAGGCTTCTGGGGCCAACGTCCTGACTTTC. Amino acids: CATLEASGANVLTF.

V gene TRBV9 combines with J gene TRBJ2-5; D is unclear. Germline CDR1 SGDLS, CDR2 YYNGEE. The CDR3 is made up of 14 amino acids. Trimming took 4 bases from V and 6 from J, leaving 16 bases between them. The CDR3 DNA is TGTGCCAGCAGCCCAGGTGCTAGTTCCCAGACCCAGTACTTC. Amino acid sequence: CASSPGASSQTQYF.

CDR3 DNA: TGTGCCAGCAGTCCATTGGCCGGGACGGATAACTACGAGCAGTACTTC. Amino acid sequence: CASSPLAGTDNYEQYF. The rearrangement uses TRBV28 and TRBJ2-7; D may be TRBD1 or TRBD2 (5 bases each). V was trimmed by 5 bases and J by 3 bases, leaving 20 bases between them. The CDR3 contains 16 residues. Germline assignment: CDR1 MDHEN and CDR2 SYDVKM.

V and J are TRBV6-1 and TRBJ2-7; 9 bases align to TRBD1. This CDR3 has 13 amino acids. Per the germline V gene, CDR1 is MNHNS and CDR2 is SASEGT. J was trimmed by 7 bases and V by 8 bases; bases with no gene match: 9. The CDR3 region has the DNA TGTGCCAGCGCCCGGGACAGGGTTTTTGAGCAGTACTTC. Translating it yields CASARDRVFEQYF.

The V and J genes are TRBV7-8 and TRBJ2-7; 8 bases are shared with TRBD2. The trim removed 5 bases at V and 0 bases at J, leaving 6 bases unmatched. CDR1 is SGHVS, CDR2 FQNEAQ, per germline. The CDR3 runs to 15 residues. The CDR3 is CASSGTGTSSYEQYF. The DNA of the CDR3 is TGTGCCAGCAGCGGGACCGGGACTAGCTCCTACGAGCAGTACTTC.

The rearrangement links TRBV29-1 to TRBJ1-2; the D gene is possibly TRBD1 (5 bases). The germline gives CDR1 SQVTM, CDR2 ANQGSEA. V was shortened by 3 bases and J by 4 bases, with 9 bases between the two germline ends. The CDR3 sequence is 12 residues long. The DNA of the CDR3 is TGCAGCGTTGACGGGCAGGGCTATGGCTACACCTTC. Encoded protein: CSVDGQGYGYTF.

This clone was recorded only once. The gene calls are TRBV19 and TRBJ2-1, with TRBD1 identical over 8 bases. This CDR3 is built from 15 residues. CDR1 LNHDA and CDR2 SQIVND come from the germline V gene (reference sequence). V trimming: 3 bases; J trimming: 5 bases; junction bases outside the gene matches: 6. The CDR3 coding sequence is TGTGCCAGTAGTATCGTTCAGGGGGCAAACAATGAGCAGTTCTTC. Protein product: CASSIVQGANNEQFF.

The chain combines TRBV7-2 with TRBJ2-1; a possible D gene is TRBD2 (5 bases). The CDR3 runs to 14 residues. Germline V gene data show CDR1 as SGHTA and CDR2 as FQGNSA. Trimming removed 4 bases at V and 0 bases at J, with 7 bases between. Here the CDR3 DNA reads TGTGCCAGCAGCTCTAGCTCCTCCTACAATGAGCAGTTCTTC. Residues: CASSSSSSYNEQFF.

CDR3 nucleotide sequence: TGTGCCAGCAGTGAGGGACAGGGCTTTAGCTATGGCTACACCTTC. Its translation: CASSEGQGFSYGYTF. The rearrangement joins TRBV6-1 to TRBJ1-2, with 9 bases lining up with TRBD1. The CDR3 loop spans 15 amino acids. With 3 bases clipped from V and 4 bases from J, the junction kept 6 bases outside the gene matches. Germline lookup yields CDR1 MNHNS and CDR2 SASEGT.

The genes are TRBV10-2 and TRBJ1-3; D is undetermined. The germline gives CDR1 WSHSY, CDR2 SAAADI. Trimming removed 6 bases from V and 0 bases from J, with 6 bases in between. The CDR3 runs to 13 residues. The CDR3 bases are TGCGCCAGCAGCTGGGACTCTGGAAACACCATATATTTT. This codes for CASSWDSGNTIYF.

CDR3 bases: TGTGCCAGCAGCGGACAGGGGGGCGGGAGGGGCTACACCTTC. As protein: CASSGQGGGRGYTF. The V call is TRBV27, the J call TRBJ1-2; 10 nucleotides align to TRBD1. Trimming took 6 bases from V and 8 from J; bases not matched to a gene: 9. Germline CDR1 reads MNHEY; CDR2 reads SMNVEV (reference sequence). The CDR3 is made up of 14 amino acids.

The genes are TRBV7-9 and TRBJ1-1, with no clear D. Trimming pared 3 bases from V and 6 bases from J, leaving 26 bases between. This CDR3 has 18 residues. The V gene's germline CDR1 is SEHNR and CDR2 FQNEAQ (reference sequence). The CDR3 DNA is TGTGCCAGCAGCTTTCCTAGGTGGACGGGCAAAAAAGGCGCTGAAGCTTTCTTT. Translated, it gives CASSFPRWTGKKGAEAFF.

V and J are TRBV2 and TRBJ1-1; 8 bases line up with TRBD1. J was trimmed by 1 base and V by 5 bases; bases with no gene match: 3. CDR3 length: 14 residues. CDR1 SNHLY and CDR2 FYNNEI come from the germline V gene. The CDR3 DNA is TGTGCCAGCAGTCCAGGGGGCAGGAACACTGAAGCTTTCTTT. This translates into CASSPGGRNTEAFF. The entire variable domain, with the rest obtained from reference TRBV2 and TRBJ1-1, is as follows: EPEVTQTPSHQVTQMGQEVILRCVPISNHLYFYWYRQILGQKVEFLVSFYNNEISEKSEIFDDQFSVERPDGSNFTLKIRSTKLEDSAMYFCASSPGGRNTEAFFGQGTRLTVV.

V gene TRBV21-1 combines with J gene TRBJ1-1. TRBV21-1 is termed a pseudogene. The CDR3 runs 14 residues. The CDR3 is CASTLRTANTEAFF. The CDR3 bases are TGTGCCAGCACCTTGAGGACGGCGAACACTGAAGCTTTCTTT.